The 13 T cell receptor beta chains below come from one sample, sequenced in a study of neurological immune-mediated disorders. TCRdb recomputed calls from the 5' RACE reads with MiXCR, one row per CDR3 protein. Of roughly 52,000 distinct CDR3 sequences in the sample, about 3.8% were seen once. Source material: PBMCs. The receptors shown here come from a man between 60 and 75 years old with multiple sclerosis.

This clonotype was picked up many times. The CDR3 is CASSQDQYYNEQYF. CDR3 coding DNA: TGTGCCAGCAGCCAAGATCAATACTACAACGAGCAGTACTTC. The V call is TRBV3-1, the J call TRBJ2-7; no definite D call. CDR1 is LGHDT, CDR2 YNNKEL, per germline (reference sequence). Trimming cost V 0 bases and J 5 bases, with 11 bases left between them. The CDR3 spans 14 residues.

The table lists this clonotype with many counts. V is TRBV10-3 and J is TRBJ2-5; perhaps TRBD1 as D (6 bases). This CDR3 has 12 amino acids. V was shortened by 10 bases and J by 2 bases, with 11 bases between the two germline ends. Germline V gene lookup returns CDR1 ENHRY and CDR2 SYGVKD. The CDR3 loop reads CATRTAQETQYF. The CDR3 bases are TGTGCCACGCGGACAGCTCAAGAGACCCAGTACTTC.

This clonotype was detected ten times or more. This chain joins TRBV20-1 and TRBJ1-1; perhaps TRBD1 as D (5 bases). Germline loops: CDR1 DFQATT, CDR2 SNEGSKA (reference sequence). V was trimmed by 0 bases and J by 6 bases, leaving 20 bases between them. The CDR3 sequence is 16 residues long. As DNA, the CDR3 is TGCAGTGCTAGAGATAGCGGGGCCTATCCAGGAGCTGAAGCTTTCTTT. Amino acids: CSARDSGAYPGAEAFF.

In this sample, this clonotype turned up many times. CDR3 sequence (DNA): TGCGCCAGCAGCTTGGGGACTAGGACTAGCAGCACCTACAATGAGCAGTTCTTC. Translated: CASSLGTRTSSTYNEQFF. J is TRBJ2-1 and V is TRBV5-1; 8 nucleotides align to TRBD2. Unmatched junction bases numbered 10, after V lost 0 bases and J lost 2 bases. This CDR3 contains 18 residues. The germline CDR1 and CDR2 sequences are SGHRS and YFSETQ. The variable domain in full, with the rest retrieved from reference TRBV5-1 and TRBJ2-1, is KAGVTQTPRYLIKTRGQQVTLSCSPISGHRSVSWYQQTPGQGLQFLFEYFSETQRNKGNFPGRFSGRQFSNSRSEMNVSTLELGDSALYLCASSLGTRTSSTYNEQFFGPGTRLTVL.

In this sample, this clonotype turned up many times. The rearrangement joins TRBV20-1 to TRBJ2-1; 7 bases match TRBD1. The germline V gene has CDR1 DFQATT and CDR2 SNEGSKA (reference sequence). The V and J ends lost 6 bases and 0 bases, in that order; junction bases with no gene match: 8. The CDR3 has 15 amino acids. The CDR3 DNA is TGCAGTGCAGAGACGGGACAGCACTCCTACAATGAGCAGTTCTTC. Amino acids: CSAETGQHSYNEQFF.

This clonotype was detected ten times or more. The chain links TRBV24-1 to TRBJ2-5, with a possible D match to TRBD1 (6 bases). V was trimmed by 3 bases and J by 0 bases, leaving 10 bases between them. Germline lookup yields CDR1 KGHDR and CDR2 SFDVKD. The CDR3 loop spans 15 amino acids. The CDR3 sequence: CATSDPGQHQETQYF. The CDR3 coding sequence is TGTGCCACCAGTGATCCCGGACAGCACCAAGAGACCCAGTACTTC.

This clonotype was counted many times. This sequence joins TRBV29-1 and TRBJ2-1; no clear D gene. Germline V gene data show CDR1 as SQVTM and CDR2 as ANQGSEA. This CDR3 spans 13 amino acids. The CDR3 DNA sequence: TGCAGTACCTTCGTAGGCATCTACAATGAGCAGTTCTTC. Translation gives CSTFVGIYNEQFF.

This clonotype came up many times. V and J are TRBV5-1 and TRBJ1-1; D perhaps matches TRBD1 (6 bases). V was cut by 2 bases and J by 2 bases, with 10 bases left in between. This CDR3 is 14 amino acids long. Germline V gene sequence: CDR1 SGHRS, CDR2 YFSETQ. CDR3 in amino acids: CASSFLGGNTEAFF. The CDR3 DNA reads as TGCGCCAGCAGCTTTTTAGGGGGAAACACTGAAGCTTTCTTT.

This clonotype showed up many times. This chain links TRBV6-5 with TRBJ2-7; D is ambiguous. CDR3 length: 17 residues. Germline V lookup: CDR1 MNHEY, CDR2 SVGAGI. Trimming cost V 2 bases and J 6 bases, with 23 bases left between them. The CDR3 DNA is TGTGCCAGCAGTTACGGGCCGGCGACAAGGGATTCGGGCGAGCAGTACTTC. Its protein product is CASSYGPATRDSGEQYF.

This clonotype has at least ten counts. In DNA, the CDR3 is TGTGCCACCCGGAGTGGAAACACCATATATTTT. It yields the protein CATRSGNTIYF. The chain employs TRBV15 and TRBJ1-3; D gene uncertain. The CDR3 consists of 11 residues. Germline CDR1 and CDR2: LNHNV and YYDKDF (reference sequence). V was shortened by 8 bases and J by 3 bases, with 5 bases between the two germline ends.

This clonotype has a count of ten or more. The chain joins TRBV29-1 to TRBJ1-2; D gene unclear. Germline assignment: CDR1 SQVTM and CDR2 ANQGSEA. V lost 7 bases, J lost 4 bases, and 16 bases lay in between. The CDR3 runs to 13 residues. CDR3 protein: CSARRSDRYGYTF. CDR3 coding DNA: TGCAGCGCCAGACGGAGTGATCGCTATGGCTACACCTTC.

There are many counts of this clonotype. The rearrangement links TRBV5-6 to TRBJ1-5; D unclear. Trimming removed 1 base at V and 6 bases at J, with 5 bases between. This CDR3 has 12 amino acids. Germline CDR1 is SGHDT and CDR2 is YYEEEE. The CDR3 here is CASSLLGQPQHF. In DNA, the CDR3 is TGTGCCAGCAGCTTGTTAGGTCAGCCCCAGCATTTT.

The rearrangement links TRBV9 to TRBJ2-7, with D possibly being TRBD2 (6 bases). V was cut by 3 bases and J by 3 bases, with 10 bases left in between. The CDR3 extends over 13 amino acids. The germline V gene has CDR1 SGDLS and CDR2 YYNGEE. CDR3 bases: TGTGCCAGCAGCGCCGGACTAAACTACGAGCAGTACTTC. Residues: CASSAGLNYEQYF.